These 3 T cell receptor beta chains were all obtained from the same sample, sequenced in a study of blood T cell repertoires in COVID-19. The table came from immunoSEQ multiplex PCR; TCRdb's copy has only in-frame clones and leaves some out. The sample has about 46,000 clones; approximately 87% are singletons. The material sequenced was peripheral blood. The receptors derive from a human donor in a cohort sampled during active COVID-19.

The rearrangement joins TRBV5-1 to TRBJ2-7, with 11 bases fitting TRBD2. Germline V lookup: CDR1 SGHRS, CDR2 YFSETQ. The CDR3 spans 15 residues. V lost 0 bases and J lost 6; bases outside the gene matches: 5. The CDR3 is CASSLVPLAGGEQYF. CDR3 coding DNA: TGCGCCAGCAGCTTGGTTCCTCTAGCGGGGGGCGAGCAGTACTTC.

This chain links TRBV24-1 with TRBJ1-4; no clear D gene. The V gene lost 3 bases and the J gene lost 12 bases, with 22 bases spanning the gap. Germline CDR1 and CDR2: KGHDR and SFDVKD. The CDR3 length is 16 residues. In nucleotides, the CDR3 is TGTGCCACCAGTGATAGCGACTCGACCCCTCCTCGGGAACTGTTTTTT. Its translation: CATSDSDSTPPRELFF.

V is TRBV19 and J is TRBJ1-3; 10 bases are a match to TRBD1. From germline, CDR1 is LNHDA and CDR2 SQIVND (reference sequence). CDR3 size: 14 residues. V shed 11 bases and J 3 bases; nucleotides not matched to a gene: 7. In DNA form, the CDR3 reads TGTGCCGTAAAGACAGGGGGCGATGGAAACACCATATATTTT. This gives the protein CAVKTGGDGNTIYF.